Detailed here is one T cell receptor beta chain. In germline, CDR1 is MNHEY, CDR2 SVGAGI. V was cut by 3 bases and J by 11 bases, with 19 bases left in between. The CDR3 has 14 residues. The data belong to a study of blood T cell repertoires in COVID-19. Study context: The samples span acute and convalescent COVID-19 from the United States, Italy and Spain. PBMCs, B-cell-depleted T cells, or T cells were the source of the cDNA or gDNA that made up the material.

Original data processing: Quantification of nucleated cells was approximated via reference gene primer amplification. Here immunoSEQ multiplex PCR was the method, and the copy in TCRdb shows in-frame clones only, minus some. D and trimming come from the DNA, and the V and J calls and clone size come from that table. The sample holds about 74,000 clones, roughly 84% seen once. This clonotype was obtained from a man between 65 and 80 years old with active or convalescent COVID-19. The specimen was peripheral blood. The chain has TRBV6-5 and TRBJ2-5; D is undetermined. The CDR3 region is CASSYGSGGVFQYF. For the CDR3, the DNA is TGTGCCAGCAGTTATGGCTCGGGTGGAGTTTTTCAGTACTTC.